These 26 T cell receptor beta chains were all obtained from the same sample, sequenced in a study of cytomegalovirus exposure and HLA in healthy donors. PCR primers comprised 60 Vbeta and 13 Jbeta primers. Assay: immunoSEQ multiplex PCR; the TCRdb copy retains only in-frame clones and omits some. The repertoire shows around 74,000 clones; the top ten hold 4.6%. Sequencing used PBMCs. The receptors were gathered from a man aged 25-40 years in good health and CMV-seronegative.

The J gene is TRBJ2-7, the V gene TRBV15, with D uncertain. The CDR3 consists of 17 residues. The germline V and J ends were trimmed by 0 bases and 1 base, with 16 bases remaining between them. Germline assignment: CDR1 LNHNV and CDR2 YYDKDF (reference sequence). Here the CDR3 DNA reads TGTGCCACCAGCAGAGATCGGTTTGGCGGAAATTCCTACGAGCAGTACTTC. Residues: CATSRDRFGGNSYEQYF.

V is TRBV9 and J is TRBJ2-2; 12 bases fit TRBD2. Trimming removed 4 bases from V and 1 base from J; junction bases left unmatched: 20. This CDR3 region has 22 residues. In germline, CDR1 is SGDLS, CDR2 YYNGEE. CDR3 DNA: TGTGCCAGCAGCCCCCGGAGAGCAGGGCTAGCGGGGGGGGCGTTGAACACCGGGGAGCTGTTTTTT. This sequence encodes CASSPRRAGLAGGALNTGELFF.

This rearrangement joins TRBV5-1 to TRBJ2-7, with D perhaps TRBD1 (6 bases). There are 14 residues in the CDR3. V was trimmed by 2 bases and J by 5 bases, leaving 14 bases between them. CDR1 is SGHRS, CDR2 YFSETQ, per germline. The CDR3: CASSFEAGENEQYF. CDR3 coding DNA: TGCGCCAGCAGCTTCGAGGCAGGGGAAAACGAGCAGTACTTC.

The V and J genes are TRBV7-9 and TRBJ2-7; 7 nucleotides match TRBD1. Looked up from germline, CDR1 is SEHNR and CDR2 is FQNEAQ (reference sequence). V lost 6 bases, J lost 5 bases, and 4 bases stayed unmatched. The CDR3 sequence is 12 residues long. The CDR3 DNA reads TGTGCCAGCAGGCCTACAGGGGACGAGCAGTACTTC. It codes for CASRPTGDEQYF.

This chain connects TRBV19 to TRBJ1-5; possible D gene TRBD1, 5 bases. Germline V CDR1 and CDR2: LNHDA, SQIVND (reference sequence). The germline V and J ends were trimmed by 0 bases and 4 bases, with 13 bases remaining between them. The CDR3 loop spans 16 amino acids. The CDR3 nucleotides read TGTGCCAGTAGTATAGATCCGACAGCCTGGAATCAGCCCCAGCATTTT. It codes for CASSIDPTAWNQPQHF.

This chain joins TRBV15 and TRBJ2-7, with a tentative D call TRBD1 (6 bases). The germline gives CDR1 LNHNV, CDR2 YYDKDF (reference sequence). V was clipped by 8 bases and J by 3 bases, with 14 bases between them. CDR3 length: 13 amino acids. CDR3 sequence reads: CATRLTGNYEQYF. The DNA of the CDR3 is TGTGCCACCCGCCTAACAGGGAACTACGAGCAGTACTTC.

V is TRBV29-1 and J is TRBJ2-7, with TRBD2 identical over 8 bases. CDR3 length equals 14 residues. V lost 4 bases, J lost 3 bases, and 8 bases stayed unmatched. In germline, CDR1 is SQVTM, CDR2 ANQGSEA. The CDR3 here is CSVVAGTYLYEQYF. As DNA, the CDR3 is TGCAGCGTTGTAGCGGGGACCTACCTCTACGAGCAGTACTTC.

V is TRBV7-9 and J is TRBJ1-1; no definite D call. Deletions cut 3 bases from V and 3 bases from J, with 11 bases between. This CDR3 is 14 amino acids long. Germline-derived CDR1 and CDR2 are SEHNR and FQNEAQ (reference sequence). In DNA form, the CDR3 reads TGTGCCAGCAGCTTTAATCTCGGGGACACTGAAGCTTTCTTT. Encoded protein: CASSFNLGDTEAFF.

The chain employs TRBV11-2 and TRBJ1-2; 9 bases match TRBD1. Trimming took 5 bases from V and 2 from J; bases not matched to a gene: 3. CDR1 is SGHAT, CDR2 FQNNGV, per germline. The length of the CDR3 is 14 residues. CDR3 loop: CASSRTGGNYGYTF. The CDR3 coding sequence is TGTGCCAGCAGCCGAACAGGGGGCAACTATGGCTACACCTTC.

The chain combines TRBV5-4 with TRBJ1-1; no firm D call. Trimming shortened V by 6 bases and J by 6 bases, and 3 bases separated the two germline ends. The germline V gene encodes CDR1 SGHNT and CDR2 YYREEE (reference sequence). This CDR3 is built from 9 residues. The CDR3 spells CASTAEAFF. Here the CDR3 DNA reads TGTGCCAGCACGGCTGAAGCTTTCTTT.

This rearrangement joins TRBV19 to TRBJ2-5; no clear D. CDR3 size: 11 residues. CDR1 LNHDA and CDR2 SQIVND come from the germline V gene (reference sequence). Trimming removed 6 bases at V and 4 bases at J, with 6 bases between. CDR3 region: CASRIGETQYF. The CDR3 DNA sequence: TGTGCCAGTAGGATCGGAGAGACCCAGTACTTC.

This chain connects TRBV16 to TRBJ2-7, with TRBD1 matching over 7 bases. The germline V gene encodes CDR1 KGHSY and CDR2 FQNENV. V lost 8 bases and J lost 1; bases outside the gene matches: 11. The CDR3 loop spans 15 amino acids. The CDR3 DNA reads TGTGCCAGCGGGGCCGGGACAGACCCATCCTACGAGCAGTACTTC. Protein sequence: CASGAGTDPSYEQYF.

The J gene is TRBJ2-1, the V gene TRBV13; 14 nucleotides agree with TRBD2. Germline trimming cut 0 bases from V and 8 bases from J; bases unmatched to any gene: 6. The germline CDR1 and CDR2 sequences are PRHDT and FYEKMQ (reference sequence). The CDR3 loop spans 17 amino acids. The CDR3 here is CASSLGLGTSGSYEQFF. In DNA form, the CDR3 reads TGTGCCAGCAGCTTAGGCCTGGGGACTAGCGGGAGCTATGAGCAGTTCTTC.

The V and J genes are TRBV27 and TRBJ1-5; possibly TRBD1 for D (6 bases). Between the trimmed V and J ends, which lost 6 bases and 5 bases, there was a span of 14 bases. This CDR3 has 14 amino acids. The germline V gene has CDR1 MNHEY and CDR2 SMNVEV (reference sequence). For the CDR3, the DNA is TGTGCCAGCAGGGCCAGGGGTAACTATCAGCCCCAGCATTTT. Amino acid sequence: CASRARGNYQPQHF.

This chain uses TRBV30 with TRBJ1-5; no reliable D call. Germline values: CDR1 GTSNPN, CDR2 SVGIG (reference sequence). With 4 bases removed from V and 4 bases from J, the gap between germline ends came to 14 bases. The CDR3 has 14 amino acids. The CDR3 nucleotides are TGTGCCTGGACGGAGGGCTCTGAAAATCAGCCCCAGCATTTT. As protein: CAWTEGSENQPQHF.

This chain connects TRBV6-6 to TRBJ1-1; D perhaps matches TRBD1 (5 bases). Trimming removed 9 bases at V and 7 bases at J, with 15 bases between. This CDR3 comprises 12 residues. Germline-derived CDR1 and CDR2 are MNHNY and SVGAGI (reference sequence). The CDR3 DNA is TGTGCCAGTAGCAGGGTGCAAGGTGAAGCTTTCTTT. It translates to CASSRVQGEAFF.

The rearrangement joins TRBV4-3 to TRBJ1-5, with D perhaps matching TRBD1 (5 bases). Between the trimmed V and J ends, which lost 4 bases and 8 bases, there was a span of 12 bases. The CDR3 extends over 13 amino acids. The V gene's germline CDR1 is LGHNA and CDR2 YSLEER. The CDR3 DNA reads as TGCGCCAGCAGCCTAAATGGGGGGGAGCCCCAGCATTTT. As protein: CASSLNGGEPQHF.

By frequency, this clone is medium-sized. The chain couples TRBV6-4 to TRBJ2-1, with TRBD2 matching over 7 bases. Germline CDR1 is MRHNA and CDR2 is SNTAGT. The CDR3 sequence is 15 residues long. With 3 bases clipped from V and 0 bases from J, the junction kept 2 bases outside the gene matches. This CDR3 reads CASSEGGSSYNEQFF. In DNA, the CDR3 is TGTGCCAGCAGTGAGGGAGGGAGCTCCTACAATGAGCAGTTCTTC.

V is TRBV5-1 and J is TRBJ2-1; D is perhaps TRBD2 (6 bases). V lost 1 base and J 7 bases, leaving 18 bases between the germline ends. Germline CDR1 and CDR2: SGHRS and YFSETQ. This CDR3 is 16 amino acids long. CDR3 in amino acids: CASSLSRGSGLNEQFF. The CDR3 DNA is TGCGCCAGCAGCTTGAGCCGGGGTAGCGGCCTAAATGAGCAGTTCTTC.

The chain combines TRBV7-9 with TRBJ1-2; TRBD1 agrees at 7 bases. CDR1 is SEHNR and CDR2 is FQNEAQ in the germline V gene (reference sequence). This CDR3 has 13 amino acids. V lost 3 bases and J lost 4; bases outside the gene matches: 2. The DNA for the CDR3 is TGTGCCAGCAGCTTGGAGGGGGCCTATGGCTACACCTTC. Its translation is CASSLEGAYGYTF.

The chain couples TRBV4-1 to TRBJ1-6, with 7 bases that match TRBD1. CDR1 and CDR2 from the germline V gene are MGHRA and YSYEKL. The CDR3 runs 16 residues. V shed 4 bases, J shed 3 bases, and the junction held 6 bases outside the gene matches. The CDR3 spells CASSRHGTDYNSPLHF. CDR3 coding DNA: TGCGCCAGCAGCCGACACGGGACAGACTATAATTCACCCCTCCACTTT.

CDR3 nucleotide sequence: TGTGCCAGCAGTGGGACTAGCGGAGATACGCAGTATTTT. The encoded protein is CASSGTSGDTQYF. The J gene is TRBJ2-3, the V gene TRBV6-4, with 10 bases aligning to TRBD2. This CDR3 has 13 residues. Germline V CDR1 and CDR2: MRHNA, SNTAGT. V dropped 4 bases and J dropped 5; count of bases not matched to a gene: 0.

The chain employs TRBV19 and TRBJ2-3; TRBD2 might be the D (7 bases). This CDR3 is built from 16 residues. Germline CDR1 LNHDA, CDR2 SQIVND (reference sequence). Trimming removed 3 bases at V and 0 bases at J, with 13 bases between. The CDR3 loop is CASSIVGGLSTDTQYF. CDR3 DNA sequence: TGTGCCAGTAGTATTGTGGGGGGGCTCAGCACAGATACGCAGTATTTT.

In DNA form, the CDR3 reads TGCGCCAGCGGGGCTAGCGGGAGTGCCTACGAGCAGTACTTC. Its protein is CASGASGSAYEQYF. The chain joins TRBV10-1 to TRBJ2-7, with 10 bases fitting TRBD2. The V gene's germline CDR1 is WNHNN and CDR2 SYGVQD (reference sequence). V was pared by 8 bases and J by 2 bases, with 6 bases of the junction left unmatched. The CDR3 has 14 amino acids.

The chain uses TRBV5-1 and TRBJ2-5, with TRBD1 as a possible D gene (6 bases). The germline V gene encodes CDR1 SGHRS and CDR2 YFSETQ. The CDR3 sequence is 15 residues long. The germline V and J ends were trimmed by 4 bases and 5 bases, with 18 bases remaining between them. CDR3 nucleotides: TGCGCCAGCAGCGGCATAGGCTTTCAGGGGGAGACCCAGTACTTC. Its translation: CASSGIGFQGETQYF.

V is TRBV7-9 and J is TRBJ1-4; 8 bases map to TRBD1. The germline V gene has CDR1 SEHNR and CDR2 FQNEAQ (reference sequence). The V gene end was trimmed by 5 bases and the J gene end by 8 bases; junction bases not matched to a gene: 7. The CDR3 covers 14 residues. Here the CDR3 reads CASSIGTGLEKLFF. The CDR3 region has the DNA TGTGCCAGCAGCATCGGGACAGGCCTAGAAAAACTGTTTTTT.